The clone carrying this T cell receptor beta chain was detected only a few times. The sample originates from a study of T-cell memory formation after mild COVID-19. TCRdb called the 5' RACE reads again in MiXCR, with one record for every CDR3 protein. Of fewer than 15,000 distinct CDR3 sequences in the sample, roughly 15% were seen once. Germline V CDR1 and CDR2: SGDLS, YYNGEE. The CDR3 runs 15 residues. The J segment lost 7 bases and the V segment lost 3 bases, leaving 6 bases of the junction unmatched. This chain joins TRBV9 and TRBJ1-4, with 10 bases lining up with TRBD1. The sequence was obtained from a man between 18 and 29 years old who had mild COVID-19 (a few samples of this study predate the infection). Cell type and time point are not known. Sequencing was carried out using PBMCs or a T cell subset sorted from them (not recorded which). In DNA form, the CDR3 reads TGTGCCAGCAGCGCCCGGACAGGGGGTGGTGAAAAACTGTTTTTT. This sequence encodes CASSARTGGGEKLFF. Together with reference TRBV9 and TRBJ1-4, the CDR3 gives the full variable domain: DSGVTQTPKHLITATGQRVTLRCSPRSGDLSVYWYQQSLDQGLQFLIQYYNGEERAKGNILERFSAQQFPDLHSELNLSSLELGDSALYFCASSARTGGGEKLFFGSGTQLSVL.